The 27 T cell receptor beta chains presented below share a single source sample, sequenced in a study of cytomegalovirus exposure and HLA in healthy donors (dated by TCRdb to between 2016 and 2019). The library was made by the immunoSEQ multiplex PCR assay. For the multiplex PCR, a mixture combining 60 forward primers for TCR Vbeta segments and 13 reverse primers for TCR Jbeta segments was used. The table was pulled from immuneACCESS by TCRdb, which kept in-frame rearrangements only. Such tables lose some clones; where checked, under half of the loss comes from unresolved V genes, and the rest has no known cause. In all, the sample holds roughly 180,000 clones, and about three quarters of those were seen once. The ten biggest clones cover 3.7% of the sample. Sequenced input: PBMCs. The receptors come from a woman aged 55 to 70 in good health and CMV-seropositive.

The V and J genes are TRBV18 and TRBJ2-7; 10 bases agree with TRBD1. Germline lookup yields CDR1 KGHSH and CDR2 LQKENI. The CDR3 totals 15 residues. V lost 0 bases, J lost 7 bases, and 6 bases stayed unmatched. Written as DNA, the CDR3 is TGTGCCAGCTCACCACCGACAGGGGGCGCGGGGGAGCAGTACTTC. It translates to CASSPPTGGAGEQYF.

The chain joins TRBV2 to TRBJ1-2; 9 bases are shared with TRBD1. CDR1 is SNHLY and CDR2 is FYNNEI in the germline V gene. J lost 8 bases, V lost 0 bases, and 10 bases had no gene match. The CDR3 is 16 amino acids. This CDR3 is CASSEALNRDRDGYTF. The CDR3 DNA follows: TGTGCCAGCAGTGAAGCGCTCAATAGGGACAGGGACGGCTACACCTTC.

V usage is TRBV6-6 and J usage is TRBJ1-2, with D perhaps matching TRBD1 (6 bases). CDR3 length equals 15 residues. V was pared by 5 bases and J by 8 bases, with 21 bases between. Germline-derived CDR1 and CDR2 are MNHNY and SVGAGI (reference sequence). CDR3 protein: CASSQLGGAGRGYTF. As DNA, the CDR3 is TGTGCCAGCAGTCAACTGGGGGGGGCTGGTCGGGGCTACACCTTC.

CDR3 in DNA: TGCGCCAGCAGCTTGGGGAGCGGGGGTATCGAGCAGTACTTC. This gives the protein CASSLGSGGIEQYF. The chain is built from TRBV5-1 and TRBJ2-7, with 8 bases matching TRBD2. The CDR3 covers 14 residues. The V segment lost 0 bases and the J segment 6 bases; nucleotides outside the gene matches: 5. The germline gives CDR1 SGHRS, CDR2 YFSETQ.

The gene calls are TRBV30 and TRBJ1-6; the match to TRBD1 covers 8 bases. The CDR3 spans 14 residues. Germline CDR1 and CDR2: GTSNPN and SVGIG (reference sequence). V dropped 1 base and J dropped 7; count of bases not matched to a gene: 3. CDR3: CAWSGQGFNSPLHF. CDR3 bases: TGTGCCTGGAGTGGACAGGGGTTCAATTCACCCCTCCACTTT.

The chain uses TRBV9 and TRBJ2-1; D perhaps matches TRBD1 (6 bases). V lost 0 bases and J 4 bases, leaving 17 bases between the germline ends. This CDR3 comprises 17 residues. The germline CDR1 and CDR2 sequences are SGDLS and YYNGEE. CDR3 bases: TGTGCCAGCAGCGTAGGCTTTCGAGGGGGTTTTTACAATGAGCAGTTCTTC. Translating gives CASSVGFRGGFYNEQFF.

The sample holds a few counts of this clone. This chain connects TRBV28 to TRBJ1-2, with 9 bases lining up with TRBD1. The germline gives CDR1 MDHEN, CDR2 SYDVKM. V shed 5 bases and J 7 bases; nucleotides not matched to a gene: 11. The CDR3 loop spans 15 amino acids. Here the CDR3 DNA reads TGTGCCAGCAGTGCCCCCGGGACAGGGCTTTTTGGCTACACCTTC. The encoded protein is CASSAPGTGLFGYTF.

V gene TRBV7-2 combines with J gene TRBJ2-3; 7 positions agree with TRBD2. V lost 3 bases and J lost 0; bases outside the gene matches: 0. CDR3 size: 14 residues. From germline, CDR1 is SGHTA and CDR2 FQGNSA. The CDR3: CASSFGGSTDTQYF. DNA of the CDR3: TGTGCCAGCAGCTTCGGGGGGAGCACAGATACGCAGTATTTT.

The chain carries TRBV7-3 and TRBJ1-1, with 9 nucleotides matching TRBD1. CDR3 length equals 15 residues. Per the germline V gene, CDR1 is SGHTA and CDR2 is FQGTGA. The ends lost 4 bases at V and 10 bases at J; junction bases unmatched: 13. The CDR3 sequence: CASSSIRDRVHSAFF. CDR3 sequence (DNA): TGTGCCAGCAGCTCAATCCGGGACAGGGTGCATTCAGCTTTCTTT.

The chain couples TRBV29-1 to TRBJ2-5; 7 positions agree with TRBD2. The end of the DNA aligns better with TRBJ2-7, so the J call may be wrong. The CDR3 extends over 12 amino acids. Germline loops: CDR1 SQVTM, CDR2 ANQGSEA. The CDR3 spells CSVSTSSYEQYF. CDR3 bases: TGCAGCGTGTCGACTAGCAGCTACGAGCAGTACTTC.

This chain uses TRBV5-4 with TRBJ1-2; perhaps TRBD1 as D (6 bases). In germline, CDR1 is SGHNT, CDR2 YYREEE (reference sequence). This CDR3 region has 16 residues. With 9 bases removed from V and 0 bases from J, the gap between germline ends came to 21 bases. The CDR3 DNA reads TGTGCCACTACGAGCCTTTTCCGACAGGCTAACTATGGCTACACCTTC. Translated, it gives CATTSLFRQANYGYTF. Combining the CDR3 with reference TRBV5-4 and TRBJ1-2 gives the whole variable domain ETGVTQSPTHLIKTRGQQVTLRCSSQSGHNTVSWYQQALGQGPQFIFQYYREEENGRGNFPPRFSGLQFPNYSSELNVNALELDDSALYLCATTSLFRQANYGYTFGSGTRLTVV.

The chain has TRBV28 and TRBJ2-3; the match to TRBD1 covers 10 bases. V gave up 6 bases and J gave up 1 base; unmatched junction bases: 7. This CDR3 comprises 16 residues. The germline CDR1 and CDR2 sequences are MDHEN and SYDVKM. The CDR3 loop reads CASSTPGTGGTDTQYF. Here the CDR3 DNA reads TGTGCCAGCAGCACCCCAGGGACAGGGGGCACAGATACGCAGTATTTT.

This chain links TRBV30 with TRBJ2-7, with D possibly being TRBD2 (5 bases). The CDR3 has 11 amino acids. Trimming took off 1 base at V and 4 bases at J, with 5 bases between the two ends. Germline V gene data show CDR1 as GTSNPN and CDR2 as SVGIG (reference sequence). Here the CDR3 reads CAWSGGYEQYF. CDR3 in DNA: TGTGCCTGGAGTGGAGGGTACGAGCAGTACTTC.

Concerning this clone: Within the sample, other DNA sequences also encode this same CDR3. The J gene is TRBJ1-1, the V gene TRBV5-1, with 8 bases lining up with TRBD1. V lost 4 bases and J lost 1; bases outside the gene matches: 3. CDR1 is SGHRS, CDR2 YFSETQ, per germline. CDR3 length equals 14 residues. This CDR3 reads CASSPGTGNTEAFF. The CDR3 DNA sequence: TGCGCCAGCAGCCCTGGGACAGGGAACACTGAAGCTTTCTTT.

This rearrangement joins TRBV7-6 to TRBJ2-3; tentative D call: TRBD1 (7 bases). The V gene lost 1 base and the J gene lost 8 bases, with 22 bases spanning the gap. The CDR3 spans 17 residues. CDR1 and CDR2 (germline): SGHVS, FNYEAQ. The CDR3 bases are TGTGCCAGCAGCTTAGTGCCGGCGCAGGGGGGTAGCGGTACGCAGTATTTT. Encoded protein: CASSLVPAQGGSGTQYF. The full variable domain, its missing parts supplied by reference TRBV7-6 and TRBJ2-3, is GAGVSQSPRYKVTKRGQDVALRCDPISGHVSLYWYRQALGQGPEFLTYFNYEAQQDKSGLPNDRFSAERPEGSISTLTIQRTEQRDSAMYRCASSLVPAQGGSGTQYFGPGTRLTVL.

This clone was seen a handful of times. The chain links TRBV20-1 to TRBJ2-7; D uncertain. V shed 6 bases and J shed 4 bases, with 10 bases lying between them. CDR1 is DFQATT, CDR2 SNEGSKA, per germline (reference sequence). This CDR3 contains 11 residues. The CDR3 sequence is CSALMEYEQYF. The CDR3 DNA is TGCAGTGCCCTTATGGAGTACGAGCAGTACTTC.

This clone is a singleton in its sample. This chain's CDR3 is CASSAWTSGGVQDTQYF. CDR3 in DNA: TGTGCCAGCAGCGCATGGACTAGCGGGGGGGTTCAAGATACGCAGTATTTT. The rearrangement links TRBV7-2 to TRBJ2-3, with 15 bases that match TRBD2. Unmatched junction bases numbered 8, after V lost 5 bases and J lost 5 bases. The CDR3 consists of 17 residues. Germline V gene data show CDR1 as SGHTA and CDR2 as FQGNSA.

The rearrangement links TRBV5-1 to TRBJ1-2, with TRBD1 identical over 10 bases. V was clipped by 4 bases and J by 10 bases; unmatched bases: 7. CDR1 is SGHRS, CDR2 YFSETQ, per germline. The CDR3 length is 13 residues. Here the CDR3 reads CASSAGQGVFYTF. CDR3 nucleotides: TGCGCCAGCAGCGCCGGACAGGGGGTATTCTACACCTTC.

CDR3 sequence (DNA): TGCAGCGTCGCCCATGGTCAGGGTGGAGGAAACACCATATATTTT. Translation: CSVAHGQGGGNTIYF. The chain carries TRBV29-1 and TRBJ1-3; possible D gene TRBD1, 5 bases. Between the trimmed V and J ends, which lost 6 bases and 4 bases, there was a span of 19 bases. The CDR3 totals 15 residues. The germline gives CDR1 SQVTM, CDR2 ANQGSEA.

The chain combines TRBV7-2 with TRBJ2-7; possible D gene TRBD2, 5 bases. The germline V gene has CDR1 SGHTA and CDR2 FQGNSA. V dropped 4 bases and J dropped 3 bases, with 19 bases sitting between them. There are 16 residues in the CDR3. The CDR3 protein is CASSSEGTAMVYEQYF. In nucleotides, the CDR3 is TGTGCCAGCAGCTCAGAGGGAACAGCGATGGTCTACGAGCAGTACTTC.

V gene TRBV6-5 combines with J gene TRBJ2-1; D may be TRBD2 (5 bases). Trimming took 6 bases from V and 0 from J, leaving 12 bases between them. The CDR3 covers 15 residues. Germline CDR1 and CDR2: MNHEY and SVGAGI. The CDR3 nucleotides read TGTGCCAGCAGCCGCGCTCGGGACTCCTACAATGAGCAGTTCTTC. Its translation is CASSRARDSYNEQFF.

This chain links TRBV9 with TRBJ2-1, with a possible D match to TRBD2 (7 bases). The germline gives CDR1 SGDLS, CDR2 YYNGEE. The V and J ends lost 0 bases and 8 bases respectively, with 12 bases between them. The CDR3 length is 14 residues. This CDR3 reads CASSVVAGAYEQFF. In DNA form, the CDR3 reads TGTGCCAGCAGCGTAGTTGCGGGGGCGTATGAGCAGTTCTTC.

The chain uses TRBV5-1 and TRBJ1-4; 8 positions match TRBD1. This CDR3 contains 15 residues. V shed 3 bases and J 7 bases; nucleotides not matched to a gene: 8. Germline values: CDR1 SGHRS, CDR2 YFSETQ. The CDR3 loop reads CASSWTGFEGEKLFF. The CDR3 DNA reads TGCGCCAGCAGCTGGACAGGGTTTGAAGGTGAAAAACTGTTTTTT. The whole variable domain, remainder taken from reference TRBV5-1 and TRBJ1-4, is KAGVTQTPRYLIKTRGQQVTLSCSPISGHRSVSWYQQTPGQGLQFLFEYFSETQRNKGNFPGRFSGRQFSNSRSEMNVSTLELGDSALYLCASSWTGFEGEKLFFGSGTQLSVL.

This clone appeared a single time. V usage is TRBV7-9 and J usage is TRBJ1-6, with TRBD1 matching over 7 bases. The CDR3 runs to 15 residues. The germline V gene encodes CDR1 SEHNR and CDR2 FQNEAQ (reference sequence). V shed 5 bases, J shed 6 bases, and the junction held 7 bases outside the gene matches. The CDR3 spells CASSPPGQPNSPLHF. The CDR3 DNA follows: TGTGCCAGCAGCCCACCGGGACAGCCTAATTCACCCCTCCACTTT.

This clone has more than one count but fewer than ten. The gene calls are TRBV7-2 and TRBJ2-2; 10 nucleotides match TRBD1. Losses at the gene ends were 4 bases for V and 5 bases for J; bases not matched to a gene: 4. Germline V gene lookup returns CDR1 SGHTA and CDR2 FQGNSA. CDR3 length equals 15 residues. The CDR3 sequence is CASSSRQGATGELFF. The CDR3 bases are TGTGCCAGCAGCTCCCGACAGGGGGCTACCGGGGAGCTGTTTTTT.

V and J are TRBV28 and TRBJ2-3; TRBD2 is a possible D gene (5 bases). This CDR3 has 15 residues. V was trimmed by 6 bases and J by 1 base, leaving 14 bases between them. CDR1 and CDR2 (germline): MDHEN, SYDVKM. The CDR3 loop reads CASSPWSAGTDTQYF. The CDR3 DNA reads as TGTGCCAGCAGCCCTTGGTCAGCGGGCACAGATACGCAGTATTTT. Filled out from reference TRBV28 and TRBJ2-3, the complete variable domain reads DVKVTQSSRYLVKRTGEKVFLECVQDMDHENMFWYRQDPGLGLRLIYFSYDVKMKEKGDIPEGYSVSREKKERFSLILESASTNQTSMYLCASSPWSAGTDTQYFGPGTRLTVL.

The genes are TRBV5-4 and TRBJ1-1, with TRBD1 identical over 7 bases. There are 14 residues in the CDR3. The germline V gene encodes CDR1 SGHNT and CDR2 YYREEE (reference sequence). V shed 4 bases and J 4 bases; nucleotides not matched to a gene: 7. CDR3 sequence: CASSKDQGGTEAFF. The CDR3 DNA reads as TGTGCCAGCAGCAAAGATCAGGGGGGCACTGAAGCTTTCTTT.